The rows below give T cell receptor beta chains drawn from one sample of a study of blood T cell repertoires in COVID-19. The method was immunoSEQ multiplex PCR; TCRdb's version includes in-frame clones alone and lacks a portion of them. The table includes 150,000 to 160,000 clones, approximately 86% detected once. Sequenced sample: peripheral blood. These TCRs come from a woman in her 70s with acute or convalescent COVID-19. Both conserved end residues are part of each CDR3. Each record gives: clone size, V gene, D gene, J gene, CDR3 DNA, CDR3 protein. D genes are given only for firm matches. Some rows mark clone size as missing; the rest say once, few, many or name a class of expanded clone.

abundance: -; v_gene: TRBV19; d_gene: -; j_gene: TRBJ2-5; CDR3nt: TGTGCCAGTAAGAACAGTGGAGGGCAAGAGACCCAGTACTTC; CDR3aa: CASKNSGGQETQYF
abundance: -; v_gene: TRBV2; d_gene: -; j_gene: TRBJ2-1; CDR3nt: TGTGCCAGCCGGGGAGAGGGTGAGGGCTCTGAGCAGTTCTTC; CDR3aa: CASRGEGEGSEQFF
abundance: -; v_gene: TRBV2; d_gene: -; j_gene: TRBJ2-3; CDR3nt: TGTGCCAGCATCATAGGAGGGATTCGCACAGATACGCAGTATTTT; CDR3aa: CASIIGGIRTDTQYF
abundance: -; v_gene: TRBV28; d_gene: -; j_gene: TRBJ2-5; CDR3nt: TGTGCCAGCAGGGGGTTGGGGGGGCGAGAGACCCAGTACTTC; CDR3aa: CASRGLGGRETQYF
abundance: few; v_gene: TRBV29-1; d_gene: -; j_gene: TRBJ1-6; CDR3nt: TGCAGCGCCCAAGAGGGGGGGGCTGGTTCACCCCTCCACTTT; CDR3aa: CSAQEGGAGSPLHF
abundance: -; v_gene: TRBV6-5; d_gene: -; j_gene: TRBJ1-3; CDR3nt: TGTGCCAGCAGGGTTGCCTACTCTGGAAACACCATATATTTT; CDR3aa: CASRVAYSGNTIYF
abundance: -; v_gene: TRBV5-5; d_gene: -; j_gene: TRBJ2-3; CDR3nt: TGTGCCAGCAGCTTGCCTCGACAGGCTAGCACAGATACGCAGTATTTT; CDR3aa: CASSLPRQASTDTQYF
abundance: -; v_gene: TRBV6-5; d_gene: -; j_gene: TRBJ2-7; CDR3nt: TGTGCCAGCAGTTATGGGGTTCTCCGGGGCGAGCAGTACTTC; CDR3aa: CASSYGVLRGEQYF
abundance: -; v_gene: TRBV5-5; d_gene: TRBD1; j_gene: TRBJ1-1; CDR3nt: TGTGCCAGCAGCCCAGGGACAGGGAACACTGAAGCTTTCTTT; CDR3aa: CASSPGTGNTEAFF
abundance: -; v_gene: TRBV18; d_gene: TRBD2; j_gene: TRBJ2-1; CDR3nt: TGTGCCAGCTCAGGACTAGCGGGCGAGTACAATGAGCAGTTCTTC; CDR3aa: CASSGLAGEYNEQFF
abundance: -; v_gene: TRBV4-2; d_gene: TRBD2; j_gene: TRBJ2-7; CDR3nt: TGTGCCAGCAGCCAAGCTAGCGGAAAATACGAGCAGTACTTC; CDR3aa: CASSQASGKYEQYF
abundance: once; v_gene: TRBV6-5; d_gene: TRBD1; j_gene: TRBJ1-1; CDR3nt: TGTGCCAGCAGTTACTCGACAGGGACCCTAGAGCGGGCTTTCTTT; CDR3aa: CASSYSTGTLERAFF
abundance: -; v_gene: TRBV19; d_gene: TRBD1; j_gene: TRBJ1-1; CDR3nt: TGTGCCAGTAGTATCATGACAGGGGGATGGGAAGCTTTCTTT; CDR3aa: CASSIMTGGWEAFF
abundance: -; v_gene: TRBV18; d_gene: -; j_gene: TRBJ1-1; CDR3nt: TGTGCCAGCTCACCGGCCCAGGGGTCTGAAGCTTTCTTT; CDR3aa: CASSPAQGSEAFF
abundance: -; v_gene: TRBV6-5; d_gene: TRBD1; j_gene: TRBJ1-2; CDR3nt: TGTGCCAGCAGTTTGACAGGGACCCCTAACTATGGCTACACCTTC; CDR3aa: CASSLTGTPNYGYTF
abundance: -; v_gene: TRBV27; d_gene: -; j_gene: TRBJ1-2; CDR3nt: TGTGCCAGCAGTCCTATCCGACAGACTAACTATGGCTACACCTTC; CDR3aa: CASSPIRQTNYGYTF
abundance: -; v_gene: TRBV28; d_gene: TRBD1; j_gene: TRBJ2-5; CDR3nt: TGTGCCGCCAACCAGGACAGGGAAGAGACCCAGTACTTC; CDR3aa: CAANQDREETQYF
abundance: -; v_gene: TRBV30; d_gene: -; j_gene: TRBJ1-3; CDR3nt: TGTGCCTGGAAAACAGGGTCTGGAAACACCATATATTTT; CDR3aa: CAWKTGSGNTIYF
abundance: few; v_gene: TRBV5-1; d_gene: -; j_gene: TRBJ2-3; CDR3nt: TGCGCCAGCAGCCCGGAGGGGTGGGCAGATACGCAGTATTTT; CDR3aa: CASSPEGWADTQYF
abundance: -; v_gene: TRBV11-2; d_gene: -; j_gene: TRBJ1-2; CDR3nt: TGTGCCAGCAGCTTGGGCAGGTGGGACTATGGCTACACCTTC; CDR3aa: CASSLGRWDYGYTF
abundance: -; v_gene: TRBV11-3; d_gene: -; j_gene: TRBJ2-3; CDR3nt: TGTGCCAGCAGCTCCGGGAGCGGGAGCACAGATACGCAGTATTTT; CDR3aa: CASSSGSGSTDTQYF
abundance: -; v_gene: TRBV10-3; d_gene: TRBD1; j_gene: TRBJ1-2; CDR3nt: TGTGCCATCAGTGGTCGACAGGGGAGGGACTATGGCTACACCTTC; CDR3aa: CAISGRQGRDYGYTF
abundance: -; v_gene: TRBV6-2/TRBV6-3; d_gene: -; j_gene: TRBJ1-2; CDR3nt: TGTGCCAGCAGTTACGAAGGGACTCACGGCTACACCTTC; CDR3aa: CASSYEGTHGYTF
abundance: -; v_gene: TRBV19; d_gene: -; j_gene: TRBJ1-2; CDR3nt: TGTGCCAGTAGTAACCCCCTTAGCTATGGCTACACCTTC; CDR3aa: CASSNPLSYGYTF
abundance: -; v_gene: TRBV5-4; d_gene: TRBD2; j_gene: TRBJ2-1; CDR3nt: TGTGCCAGCAGCCAGACTAGCGGGGGTATCAATGAGCAGTTCTTC; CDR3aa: CASSQTSGGINEQFF
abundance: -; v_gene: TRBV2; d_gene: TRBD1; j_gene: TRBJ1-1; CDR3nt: TGTGCCAGCAGTGCGACAGGGATTATGAACACTGAAGCTTTCTTT; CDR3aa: CASSATGIMNTEAFF
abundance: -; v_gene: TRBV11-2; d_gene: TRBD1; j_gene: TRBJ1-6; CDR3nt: TGTGCCAGCAGCTTAGTTCCAGGGGGCAATTCACCCCTCCACTTT; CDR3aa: CASSLVPGGNSPLHF
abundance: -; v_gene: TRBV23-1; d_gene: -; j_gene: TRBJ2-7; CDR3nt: TGCGCCAGCAGCCACGATGGCCCTCGTGGGGGGTACCGCTACGAGCAGTACTTC; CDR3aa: CASSHDGPRGGYRYEQYF
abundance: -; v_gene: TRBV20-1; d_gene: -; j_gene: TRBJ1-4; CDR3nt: TGCAGTGCTAGTTTGGGGCATAGGAGAGCTAATGAAAAACTGTTTTTT; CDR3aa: CSASLGHRRANEKLFF
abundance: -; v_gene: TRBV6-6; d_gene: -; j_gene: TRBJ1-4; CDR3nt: TGTGCCAGCAGTTACCCCCACAGGGATGAAAAACTGTTTTTT; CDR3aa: CASSYPHRDEKLFF
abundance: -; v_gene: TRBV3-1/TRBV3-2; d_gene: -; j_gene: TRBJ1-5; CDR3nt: TGTGCCAGCAGCGGGGCCCTAAGCCTGCCCCAGCATTTT; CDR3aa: CASSGALSLPQHF
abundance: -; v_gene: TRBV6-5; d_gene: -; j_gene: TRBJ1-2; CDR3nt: TGTGCCAGCAGCACCGGGACTACAGCTAACTATGGCTACACCTTC; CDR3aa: CASSTGTTANYGYTF
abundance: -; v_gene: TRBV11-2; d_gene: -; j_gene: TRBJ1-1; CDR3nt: TGTGCCAGCAGCTTAGTAGGGGTGGAGACTGAAGCTTTCTTT; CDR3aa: CASSLVGVETEAFF
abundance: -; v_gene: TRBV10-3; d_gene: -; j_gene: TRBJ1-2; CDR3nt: TGTGCCATCAGTGAACAGGTGAACTATGGCTACACCTTC; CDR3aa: CAISEQVNYGYTF
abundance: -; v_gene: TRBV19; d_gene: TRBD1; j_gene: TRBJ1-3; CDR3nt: TGTGCCAGTCAGGGGGCGCGGGGAAACACCATATATTTT; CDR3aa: CASQGARGNTIYF
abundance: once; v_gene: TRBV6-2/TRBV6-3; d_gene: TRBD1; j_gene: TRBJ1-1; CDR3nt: TGTGCCAGCAGTTACTCGTGGACAGGGGGGACTGAAGCTTTCTTT; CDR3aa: CASSYSWTGGTEAFF
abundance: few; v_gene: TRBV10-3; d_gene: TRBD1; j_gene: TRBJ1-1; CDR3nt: TGTGCCACAGGACAGGGACAGGGGGGAAACACTGAAGCTTTCTTT; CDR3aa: CATGQGQGGNTEAFF
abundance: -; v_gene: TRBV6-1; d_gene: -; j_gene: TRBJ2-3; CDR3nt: TGTGCCAGCAGTGAAGCTTGGCACCGAAAAACCACAGATACGCAGTATTTT; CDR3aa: CASSEAWHRKTTDTQYF
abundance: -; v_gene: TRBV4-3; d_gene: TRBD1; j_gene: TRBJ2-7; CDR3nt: TGCGCCAGCAGCCAAGCCTCAGGGGGTAACGGAGAGCAGTACTTC; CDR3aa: CASSQASGGNGEQYF
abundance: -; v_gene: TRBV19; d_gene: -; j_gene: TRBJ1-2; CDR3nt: TGTGCCAGTAGTATAGATCGTGAGGTTAACTATGGCTACACCTTC; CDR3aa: CASSIDREVNYGYTF
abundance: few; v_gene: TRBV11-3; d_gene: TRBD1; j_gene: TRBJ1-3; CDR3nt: TGTGCCAGCAGCCGGGGACAGGGGACCCCCATATATTTT; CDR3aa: CASSRGQGTPIYF
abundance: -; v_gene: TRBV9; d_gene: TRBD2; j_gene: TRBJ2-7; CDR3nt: TGTGCCAGCAGCCCGGGGGGGACCGTGGGCTACGAGCAGTACTTC; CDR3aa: CASSPGGTVGYEQYF